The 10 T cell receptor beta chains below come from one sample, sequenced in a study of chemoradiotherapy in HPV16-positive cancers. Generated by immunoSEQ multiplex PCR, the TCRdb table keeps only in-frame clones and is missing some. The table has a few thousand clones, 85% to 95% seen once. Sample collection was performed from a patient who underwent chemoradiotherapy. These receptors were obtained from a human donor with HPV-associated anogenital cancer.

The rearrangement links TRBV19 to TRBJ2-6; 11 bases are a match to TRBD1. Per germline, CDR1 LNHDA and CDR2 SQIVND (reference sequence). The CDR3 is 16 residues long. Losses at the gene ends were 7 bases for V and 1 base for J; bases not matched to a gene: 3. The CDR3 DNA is TGTGCCAGTACGGGACAGGGGGTATCTGGGGCCAACGTCCTGACTTTC. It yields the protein CASTGQGVSGANVLTF.

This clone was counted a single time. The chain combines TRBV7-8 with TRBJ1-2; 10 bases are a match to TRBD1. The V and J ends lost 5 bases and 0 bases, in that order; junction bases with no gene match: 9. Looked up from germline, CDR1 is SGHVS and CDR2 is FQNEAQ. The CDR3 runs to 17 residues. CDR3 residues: CASSHGDRGGPNYGYTF. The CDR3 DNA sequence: TGTGCCAGCAGCCACGGGGACAGGGGTGGACCTAACTATGGCTACACCTTC.

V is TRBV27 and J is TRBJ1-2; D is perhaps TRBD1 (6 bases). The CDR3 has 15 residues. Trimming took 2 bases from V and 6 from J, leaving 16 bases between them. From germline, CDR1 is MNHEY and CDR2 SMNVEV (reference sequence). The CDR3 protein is CASSLAPRGGDGYTF. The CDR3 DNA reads TGTGCCAGCAGTTTAGCCCCGAGGGGGGGAGATGGCTACACCTTC.

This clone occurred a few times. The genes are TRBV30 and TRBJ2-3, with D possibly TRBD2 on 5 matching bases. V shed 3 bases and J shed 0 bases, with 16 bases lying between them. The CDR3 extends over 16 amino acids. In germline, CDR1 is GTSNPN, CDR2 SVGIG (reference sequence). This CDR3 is CAWSGWEYGSTDTQYF. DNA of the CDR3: TGTGCCTGGAGCGGTTGGGAGTACGGGAGCACAGATACGCAGTATTTT.

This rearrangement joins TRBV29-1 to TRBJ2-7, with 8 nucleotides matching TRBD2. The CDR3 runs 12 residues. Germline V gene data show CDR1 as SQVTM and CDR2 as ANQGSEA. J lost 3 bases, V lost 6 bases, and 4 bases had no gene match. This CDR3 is CSVGTSFYEQYF. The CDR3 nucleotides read TGCAGCGTGGGGACTAGTTTCTACGAGCAGTACTTC.

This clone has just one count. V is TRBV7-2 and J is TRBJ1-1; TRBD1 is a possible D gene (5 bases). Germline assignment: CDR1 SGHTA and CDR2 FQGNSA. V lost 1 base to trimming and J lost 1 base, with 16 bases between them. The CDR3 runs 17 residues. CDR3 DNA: TGTGCCAGCAGCTTAGTCGGGATAAGGGGAGGGAACACTGAAGCTTTCTTT. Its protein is CASSLVGIRGGNTEAFF.

CDR3 DNA sequence: TGCAGTGGATTTAGGGAGACCCAGTACTTC. Translation: CSGFRETQYF. This chain links TRBV20-1 with TRBJ2-5, with D hard to call. This CDR3 contains 10 residues. The V gene lost 7 bases and the J gene lost 5 bases, with 8 bases spanning the gap. From germline, CDR1 is DFQATT and CDR2 SNEGSKA (reference sequence).

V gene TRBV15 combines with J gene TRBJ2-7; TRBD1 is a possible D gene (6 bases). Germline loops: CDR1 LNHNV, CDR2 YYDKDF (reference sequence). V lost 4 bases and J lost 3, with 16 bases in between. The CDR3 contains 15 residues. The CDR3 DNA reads TGTGCCACCAGCATCTCGAGGGACATAAACTACGAGCAGTACTTC. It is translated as CATSISRDINYEQYF.

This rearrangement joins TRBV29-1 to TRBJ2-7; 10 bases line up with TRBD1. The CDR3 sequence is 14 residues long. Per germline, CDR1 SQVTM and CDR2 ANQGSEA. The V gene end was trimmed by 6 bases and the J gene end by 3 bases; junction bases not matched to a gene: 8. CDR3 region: CSVSRDRGVYEQYF. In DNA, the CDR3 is TGCAGCGTCTCCCGGGACAGGGGCGTCTACGAGCAGTACTTC.

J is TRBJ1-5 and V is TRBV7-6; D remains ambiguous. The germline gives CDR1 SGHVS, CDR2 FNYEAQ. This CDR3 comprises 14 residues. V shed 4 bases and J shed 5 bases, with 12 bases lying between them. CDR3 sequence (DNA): TGTGCCAGCAGCTCCGCCTCGAATGATCAGCCCCAGCATTTT. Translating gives CASSSASNDQPQHF.